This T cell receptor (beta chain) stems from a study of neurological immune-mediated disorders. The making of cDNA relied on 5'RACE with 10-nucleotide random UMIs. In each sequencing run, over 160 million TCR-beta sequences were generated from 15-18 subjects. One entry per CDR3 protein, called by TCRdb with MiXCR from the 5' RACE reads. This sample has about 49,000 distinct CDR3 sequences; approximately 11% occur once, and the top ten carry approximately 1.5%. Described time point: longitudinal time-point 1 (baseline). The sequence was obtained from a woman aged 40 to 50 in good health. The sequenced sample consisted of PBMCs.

The CDR3 DNA reads TGTGCCAGCAGTGATTGGCCTAAGGTCACCGGGGAGCTGTTTTTT. Its translation is CASSDWPKVTGELFF. J is TRBJ2-2 and V is TRBV6-4; D is ambiguous. Germline V lookup: CDR1 MRHNA, CDR2 SNTAGT. CDR3 length: 15 amino acids. The V gene lost 3 bases and the J gene lost 4 bases, with 12 bases spanning the gap.